The 10 T cell receptor beta chains below come from one sample, sequenced in a study of memory CD4+ T cells and cytomegalovirus serostatus. Single viable CD3+CD4+CD8-CD45RO+ cells were sorted as the memory CD4+ T cells. Produced via immunoSEQ multiplex PCR; TCRdb's table is partial and in-frame only. The sample holds 40,000 to 50,000 clones, just over 75% seen once. The sample was memory CD4+ T cells from blood. Receptor source: an adult in good health and CMV-seronegative.

V usage is TRBV6-5 and J usage is TRBJ2-7; D is unclear. CDR1 and CDR2 (germline): MNHEY, SVGAGI. V was trimmed by 0 bases and J by 4 bases, leaving 13 bases between them. CDR3 length: 15 residues. Written as DNA, the CDR3 is TGTGCCAGCAGTTACTCCGCCTCATCACCTTACGAGCAGTACTTC. Its translation: CASSYSASSPYEQYF.

The chain joins TRBV30 to TRBJ1-4, with 7 bases lining up with TRBD1. V gave up 3 bases and J gave up 11 bases; unmatched junction bases: 15. In germline, CDR1 is GTSNPN, CDR2 SVGIG (reference sequence). The CDR3 extends over 15 amino acids. As DNA, the CDR3 is TGTGCCTGGAGAGACTCCGACAGGGTTTGGGGGAAACTGTTTTTT. Amino acid sequence: CAWRDSDRVWGKLFF.

The rearrangement links TRBV7-2 to TRBJ2-3, with D possibly matching TRBD2 (5 bases). Per germline, CDR1 SGHTA and CDR2 FQGNSA. CDR3 length: 13 residues. V was shortened by 5 bases and J by 6 bases, with 12 bases between the two germline ends. The CDR3 is CASSRGLGDTQYF. The CDR3 DNA reads as TGTGCCAGCAGCCGAGGACTGGGGGATACGCAGTATTTT.

This chain connects TRBV19 to TRBJ2-7, with D uncertain. The CDR3 covers 13 residues. V was cut by 4 bases and J by 3 bases, with 10 bases left in between. Germline V gene sequence: CDR1 LNHDA, CDR2 SQIVND (reference sequence). The CDR3 reads CASSTGPIYEQYF. In DNA form, the CDR3 reads TGTGCCAGTAGTACAGGACCCATCTACGAGCAGTACTTC.

The chain joins TRBV5-4 to TRBJ1-2; 7 bases fit TRBD1. The trim removed 0 bases at V and 4 bases at J, leaving 6 bases unmatched. This CDR3 region has 15 residues. Germline loops: CDR1 SGHNT, CDR2 YYREEE (reference sequence). The CDR3 coding sequence is TGTGCCAGCAGCTTGGGCATACAGGGGTCCTATGGCTACACCTTC. As protein: CASSLGIQGSYGYTF.

The V call is TRBV30, the J call TRBJ1-6; D may be TRBD1 (5 bases). V gave up 4 bases and J gave up 0 bases, with 10 bases separating them. Germline CDR1 reads GTSNPN; CDR2 reads SVGIG (reference sequence). This CDR3 has 15 residues. In DNA, the CDR3 is TGTGCCTGGACAGGGTTCACCTCCTATAATTCACCCCTCCACTTT. This gives the protein CAWTGFTSYNSPLHF.

J is TRBJ2-7 and V is TRBV5-4, with 8 bases matching TRBD1. From germline, CDR1 is SGHNT and CDR2 YYREEE (reference sequence). The V and J ends lost 4 bases and 3 bases, in that order; junction bases with no gene match: 12. CDR3 length equals 16 residues. DNA of the CDR3: TGTGCCAGCAGCCCAGCCGGGACAGGCGCCTTCTACGAGCAGTACTTC. Its translation: CASSPAGTGAFYEQYF.

The chain is built from TRBV2 and TRBJ1-2; TRBD1 aligns across 10 bases. Germline values: CDR1 SNHLY, CDR2 FYNNEI. V was pared by 4 bases and J by 8 bases, with 7 bases of the junction left unmatched. The CDR3 loop spans 14 amino acids. Here the CDR3 DNA reads TGTGCCAGCAGTGCTGACAGGGGGCGATGGGGCTACACCTTC. Protein product: CASSADRGRWGYTF.

The V and J genes are TRBV15 and TRBJ2-3; TRBD2 matches 9 bases. CDR1 is LNHNV, CDR2 YYDKDF, per germline (reference sequence). V lost 3 bases and J lost 1; bases outside the gene matches: 5. This CDR3 has 16 amino acids. The CDR3, as DNA: TGTGCCACCAGCAGCCGTCGGACTAGCGGCACAGATACGCAGTATTTT. The encoded protein is CATSSRRTSGTDTQYF.

This clone was counted between two and nine times. The chain carries TRBV29-1 and TRBJ2-1; TRBD2 agrees at 16 bases. Losses at the gene ends were 8 bases for V and 7 bases for J; bases not matched to a gene: 14. Germline V gene data show CDR1 as SQVTM and CDR2 as ANQGSEA. This CDR3 region has 17 residues. CDR3 loop: CSTTRGLAGGPVNEQFF. CDR3 nucleotides: TGCAGCACTACCAGGGGACTAGCGGGGGGGCCGGTAAATGAGCAGTTCTTC.